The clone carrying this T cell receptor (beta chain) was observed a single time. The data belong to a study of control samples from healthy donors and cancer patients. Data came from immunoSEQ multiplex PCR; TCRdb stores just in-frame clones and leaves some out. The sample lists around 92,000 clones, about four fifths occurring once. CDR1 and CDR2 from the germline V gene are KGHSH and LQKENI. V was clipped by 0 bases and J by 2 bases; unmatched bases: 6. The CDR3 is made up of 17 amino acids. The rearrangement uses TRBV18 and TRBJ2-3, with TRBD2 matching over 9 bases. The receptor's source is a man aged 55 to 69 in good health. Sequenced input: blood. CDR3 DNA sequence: TGTGCCAGCTCACCACCAGCGGGGGGCCGGTTCACAGATACGCAGTATTTT. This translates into CASSPPAGGRFTDTQYF.